These 6 T cell receptor beta chains share one sample of origin, sequenced in a study of blood T cell repertoires in COVID-19. Repertoires were generated with immunoSEQ multiplex PCR, while TCRdb's copy carries only in-frame clones and drops some. The profile shows 250,000 to 350,000 clones, about 89% of them singletons. The sample consisted of peripheral blood. The receptors originated from a woman aged 55-70 years with acute or convalescent COVID-19.

The rearrangement joins TRBV3-1 (or the pseudogene TRBV3-2) to TRBJ1-1; 10 bases are shared with TRBD1. Germline assignment: CDR1 LGHDT and CDR2 YNNKEL (reference sequence). The V and J ends lost 2 bases and 6 bases, in that order; junction bases with no gene match: 6. The length of the CDR3 is 15 residues. The CDR3 DNA reads as TGTGCCAGCAGCCAAAGTTGGGACAGGGGCCCTGAAGCTTTCTTT. Amino acids: CASSQSWDRGPEAFF.

This clone turned up a few times. The chain carries TRBV27 and TRBJ1-2, with D possibly being TRBD1 (5 bases). V was shortened by 5 bases and J by 4 bases, with 14 bases between the two germline ends. CDR1 is MNHEY and CDR2 is SMNVEV in the germline V gene (reference sequence). The CDR3 consists of 14 residues. For the CDR3, the DNA is TGTGCCAGCAGTCCTCCAGACAGAGGCTATGGCTACACCTTC. Amino acids: CASSPPDRGYGYTF.

This chain uses TRBV5-1 with TRBJ2-3, with a possible D match to TRBD1 (5 bases). V was trimmed by 0 bases and J by 5 bases, leaving 10 bases between them. In germline, CDR1 is SGHRS, CDR2 YFSETQ. The CDR3 has 14 residues. The CDR3 sequence is CASSLARVGDTQYF. The CDR3 nucleotides are TGCGCCAGCAGCTTGGCCAGGGTTGGAGATACGCAGTATTTT.

The chain carries TRBV19 and TRBJ1-1; D call uncertain. V gave up 7 bases and J gave up 4 bases, with 16 bases separating them. Germline V gives CDR1 LNHDA, CDR2 SQIVND (reference sequence). This CDR3 has 14 amino acids. CDR3 in amino acids: CASNLPYGITEAFF. CDR3 DNA: TGTGCCAGTAATCTTCCTTACGGGATCACTGAAGCTTTCTTT.

This chain uses TRBV5-5 with TRBJ1-3; no definite D call. Germline values: CDR1 SGHKS, CDR2 YYEKEE (reference sequence). The CDR3 sequence is 16 residues long. The V end lost 4 bases, the J end lost 3 bases, and 17 bases lay between the germline ends. Here the CDR3 DNA reads TGTGCCAGCAGCACCGGGGTTGTCGTATATGGAAACACCATATATTTT. This gives the protein CASSTGVVVYGNTIYF.

The chain carries TRBV2 and TRBJ1-2; D not resolved. This CDR3 has 10 residues. CDR1 is SNHLY and CDR2 is FYNNEI in the germline V gene. V was shortened by 6 bases and J by 6 bases, with 5 bases between the two germline ends. CDR3 nucleotides: TGTGCCAGCAGGTCCAATGGCTACACCTTC. As protein: CASRSNGYTF. Drawing the rest from reference TRBV2 and TRBJ1-2, the complete variable domain is EPEVTQTPSHQVTQMGQEVILRCVPISNHLYFYWYRQILGQKVEFLVSFYNNEISEKSEIFDDQFSVERPDGSNFTLKIRSTKLEDSAMYFCASRSNGYTFGSGTRLTVV.